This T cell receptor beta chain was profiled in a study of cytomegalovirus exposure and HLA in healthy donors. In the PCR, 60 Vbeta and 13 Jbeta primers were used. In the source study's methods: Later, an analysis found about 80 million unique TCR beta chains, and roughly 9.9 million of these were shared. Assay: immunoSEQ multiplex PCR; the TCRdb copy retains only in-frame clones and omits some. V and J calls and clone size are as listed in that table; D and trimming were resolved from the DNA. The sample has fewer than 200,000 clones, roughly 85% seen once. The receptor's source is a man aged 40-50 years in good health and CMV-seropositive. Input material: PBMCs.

CDR3 residues: CASSPGTATNEKLFF. DNA of the CDR3: TGTGCCAGCAGCCCGGGGACTGCAACTAATGAAAAACTGTTTTTT. The chain carries TRBV13 and TRBJ1-4, with a tentative D call TRBD1 (5 bases). The CDR3 is 15 residues long. The germline V and J ends were trimmed by 5 bases and 0 bases, with 10 bases remaining between them. The germline CDR1 and CDR2 sequences are PRHDT and FYEKMQ (reference sequence).